The T cell receptor (beta chain) under discussion was sequenced for a study of beta chain features in type 1 diabetes. Overall study findings and caveats: Type 1 diabetes patients had moderately but significantly shorter TCRB CDR3s in all four CD4+ subsets.

Every single donor gave one heparinised blood draw, and these averaged roughly 0.11 L. Deletions cut 8 bases from V and 1 base from J, with 15 bases between. From germline, CDR1 is SGHTA and CDR2 FQGTGA. The CDR3 is 15 residues long. With respect to this clone: No antigen is known for it.

The isolated RNA, all of it, was reverse transcribed, so expressed TCRB transcripts were what got sequenced. Measured with immunoSEQ multiplex PCR; TCRdb has only the in-frame clones, and not every one. The repertoire has approximately 250,000 clones, around 25% of them found once; the top ten carry 0.012%. The sequenced sample was naive CD4+ T cells from blood. The gene calls are TRBV7-3 and TRBJ2-1, with D tentatively TRBD2 (6 bases). The sequence was obtained from a woman under 40 with type 1 diabetes. The CDR3 DNA sequence: TGTGCCAGCGGCCCCGACAGCGGGTCCTACAATGAGCAGTTCTTC. Translation: CASGPDSGSYNEQFF.